This TCR beta chain comes out of a study of blood T cell repertoires in COVID-19. Study-level background: Material from acute and convalescent COVID-19 was sourced from the United States, Italy and Spain.

How the authors handled the data: Amplification from reference gene primers served as the basis for estimated nucleated cell counts. The data were produced by immunoSEQ multiplex PCR, yet TCRdb's version contains in-frame clones alone and is incomplete. V and J calls and clone size are those listed in that table; D and trimming were worked out from the DNA. This sample has 55,000 to 90,000 clones; around 83% occur once, and the top ten carry around 3.9%. Trimming stripped 2 bases from V and 8 bases from J, with 13 bases between. CDR1 is SGHTA, CDR2 FQGNSA, per germline. This CDR3 has 14 amino acids. This TCR came from a man in his sixties or seventies with active COVID-19. Source material: peripheral blood. The chain recombines TRBV7-2 with TRBJ2-1; D is ambiguous. This CDR3 is CASSLWVPRDEQFF. The DNA for the CDR3 is TGTGCCAGCAGCTTATGGGTGCCCCGGGATGAGCAGTTCTTC.